Below, 8 T cell receptor beta chains from the same sample are listed, as sequenced in a study of blood T cell repertoires in COVID-19. Data came from immunoSEQ multiplex PCR; TCRdb stores just in-frame clones and leaves some out. The data hold 50,000 to 70,000 clones, with around 79% observed a single time. The sample was peripheral blood. The receptors were sampled from a human donor in a cohort sampled during active COVID-19.

This sequence joins TRBV30 and TRBJ1-5, with D perhaps matching TRBD1 (5 bases). With 2 bases removed from V and 2 bases from J, the gap between germline ends came to 10 bases. There are 14 residues in the CDR3. Germline lookup yields CDR1 GTSNPN and CDR2 SVGIG (reference sequence). The CDR3 sequence: CAWSTPGGNQPQHF. As DNA, the CDR3 is TGTGCCTGGAGTACCCCGGGGGGCAATCAGCCCCAGCATTTT.

V usage is TRBV6-2 or TRBV6-3 and J usage is TRBJ1-2; 7 bases align to TRBD1. V was pared by 2 bases and J by 8 bases, with 11 bases of the junction left unmatched. The CDR3 runs to 15 residues. CDR1 and CDR2 from the germline V gene are MNHEY and SVGEGT. The CDR3 loop reads CASSYRSTGLEGYTF. CDR3 in DNA: TGTGCCAGCAGTTACCGCTCGACAGGGTTGGAGGGCTACACCTTC.

The chain joins TRBV5-5 to TRBJ2-7; TRBD1 matches 9 bases. Germline CDR1 reads SGHKS; CDR2 reads YYEKEE (reference sequence). Trimming at V came to 0 bases and at J to 3 bases, leaving 1 base not matched to a gene. The CDR3 runs to 14 residues. DNA for the CDR3: TGTGCCAGCAGCTTGGAGGACAGGGGCTACGAGCAGTACTTC. Translated: CASSLEDRGYEQYF.

The rearrangement uses TRBV19 and TRBJ1-2, with 7 bases lining up with TRBD1. The CDR3 sequence is 15 residues long. With 6 bases clipped from V and 7 bases from J, the junction kept 14 bases outside the gene matches. Germline loops: CDR1 LNHDA, CDR2 SQIVND (reference sequence). The CDR3 bases are TGTGCCAGTAGGAAGGAGCGACAGGGAGGTTCTGGCTACACCTTC. Amino acid sequence: CASRKERQGGSGYTF. The whole variable domain, remainder taken from reference TRBV19 and TRBJ1-2, is DGGITQSPKYLFRKEGQNVTLSCEQNLNHDAMYWYRQDPGQGLRLIYYSQIVNDFQKGDIAEGYSVSREKKESFPLTVTSAQKNPTAFYLCASRKERQGGSGYTFGSGTRLTVV.

The V call is TRBV6-5, the J call TRBJ2-5; 9 nucleotides align to TRBD1. The CDR3 consists of 15 residues. The trim removed 0 bases at V and 5 bases at J, leaving 4 bases unmatched. Germline CDR1 and CDR2: MNHEY and SVGAGI. CDR3 sequence (DNA): TGTGCCAGCAGTTACTCGACAGGGGGTCATGAGACCCAGTACTTC. Amino acid sequence: CASSYSTGGHETQYF.

The chain joins TRBV28 to TRBJ1-5; 8 positions agree with TRBD1. Trimming removed 2 bases from V and 6 bases from J; junction bases left unmatched: 12. This CDR3 region has 17 residues. The V gene's germline CDR1 is MDHEN and CDR2 SYDVKM. Here the CDR3 reads CASSLRQGAHLGQPQHF. The CDR3 bases are TGTGCCAGCAGTTTAAGGCAGGGGGCGCATCTCGGTCAGCCCCAGCATTTT.

The V and J genes are TRBV27 and TRBJ1-6; tentative D call: TRBD1 (6 bases). V lost 4 bases, J lost 4 bases, and 14 bases lay in between. The CDR3 consists of 16 residues. Germline V gives CDR1 MNHEY, CDR2 SMNVEV (reference sequence). As DNA, the CDR3 is TGTGCCAGCAGTTCAGCCGACGGACAGTATAATTCACCCCTCCACTTT. Its translation: CASSSADGQYNSPLHF.

The J gene is TRBJ2-5, the V gene TRBV28; D gene uncertain. This CDR3 region has 14 residues. V was trimmed by 5 bases and J by 1 base, leaving 11 bases between them. Germline CDR1 is MDHEN and CDR2 is SYDVKM. For the CDR3, the DNA is TGTGCCAGCAGTAAACAGATTTTCCAAGAGACCCAGTACTTC. Translating gives CASSKQIFQETQYF.